Each of the 23 T cell receptor beta chains below was sequenced from the same sample in a study of CD8+ T cells in alopecia areata. RNA was extracted and reverse transcribed into cDNA as the sequencing template. The method was immunoSEQ multiplex PCR; TCRdb's version includes in-frame clones alone and lacks a portion of them. The table records 150,000 to 200,000 clones, roughly 60% of them present only once. The specimen sequenced was CD4+ T cells sorted from blood. The receptors originated from a human donor in good health.

This clone was detected only a few times. This sample includes further DNA sequences coding for the same CDR3. The chain links TRBV9 to TRBJ2-3; no clear D gene. V gave up 0 bases and J gave up 6 bases, with 5 bases separating them. The CDR3 runs 12 residues. Germline V gene data show CDR1 as SGDLS and CDR2 as YYNGEE. This CDR3 reads CASSVDGDTQYF. DNA for the CDR3: TGTGCCAGCAGCGTAGACGGGGATACGCAGTATTTT.

The rearrangement uses TRBV28 and TRBJ2-1, with no clear D. This CDR3 contains 15 residues. Germline-derived CDR1 and CDR2 are MDHEN and SYDVKM. With 6 bases removed from V and 0 bases from J, the gap between germline ends came to 12 bases. The CDR3 loop reads CASSLHGSSYNEQFF. CDR3 DNA: TGTGCCAGCAGCCTCCACGGTAGCTCCTACAATGAGCAGTTCTTC.

This chain connects TRBV29-1 to TRBJ2-2, with 7 positions matching TRBD2. The trim removed 4 bases at V and 5 bases at J, leaving 4 bases unmatched. The length of the CDR3 is 13 residues. Germline V CDR1 and CDR2: SQVTM, ANQGSEA. The DNA for the CDR3 is TGCAGCGTTGGTCGAGCGGGGACCGGGGAGCTGTTTTTT. Translating gives CSVGRAGTGELFF.

The chain links TRBV7-2 to TRBJ2-2, with 8 bases that match TRBD2. V trimming: 3 bases; J trimming: 7 bases; junction bases outside the gene matches: 7. In germline, CDR1 is SGHTA, CDR2 FQGNSA. The CDR3 totals 15 residues. Here the CDR3 reads CASSFFPAGVGELFF. The DNA for the CDR3 is TGTGCCAGCAGCTTTTTCCCAGCGGGAGTCGGGGAGCTGTTTTTT.

This clone occurred a few times. The chain employs TRBV2 and TRBJ2-2; 13 bases map to TRBD2. CDR3 length equals 15 residues. Germline V CDR1 and CDR2: SNHLY, FYNNEI. With 6 bases clipped from V and 7 bases from J, the junction kept 5 bases outside the gene matches. CDR3 loop: CASRGTSGKVGELFF. CDR3 in DNA: TGTGCCAGCAGAGGGACTAGCGGGAAGGTCGGGGAGCTGTTTTTT.

This rearrangement joins TRBV5-1 to TRBJ2-1, with D unclear. V lost 3 bases to trimming and J lost 0 bases, with 10 bases between them. The CDR3 has 15 amino acids. From germline, CDR1 is SGHRS and CDR2 YFSETQ. CDR3 coding DNA: TGCGCCAGCAGCTCGACGGCCAGCTCCTACAATGAGCAGTTCTTC. Translated: CASSSTASSYNEQFF.

The chain uses TRBV2 and TRBJ2-3; 10 bases align to TRBD2. Trimming removed 5 bases from V and 0 bases from J; junction bases left unmatched: 2. Germline CDR1 SNHLY, CDR2 FYNNEI. The CDR3 totals 15 residues. The DNA of the CDR3 is TGTGCCAGCAGTATAGCGGGAGGCAGCACAGATACGCAGTATTTT. It is translated as CASSIAGGSTDTQYF.

This clone was counted between two and nine times. This chain uses TRBV6-1 with TRBJ2-5, with TRBD2 as a possible D gene (6 bases). Trimming stripped 4 bases from V and 5 bases from J, with 14 bases between. Germline V CDR1 and CDR2: MNHNS, SASEGT. This CDR3 spans 14 amino acids. CDR3 sequence (DNA): TGTGCCAGCAGTGGACTAGATTCGTTTGAGACCCAGTACTTC. Amino acids: CASSGLDSFETQYF.

The CDR3 region is CASKNRVPTDTQYF. The CDR3 DNA is TGTGCCAGTAAGAACAGGGTCCCCACAGATACGCAGTATTTT. The V and J genes are TRBV6-5 and TRBJ2-3; maybe TRBD1 (6 bases). V lost 9 bases to trimming and J lost 2 bases, with 15 bases between them. Germline assignment: CDR1 MNHEY and CDR2 SVGAGI. CDR3 size: 14 residues.

V gene TRBV27 combines with J gene TRBJ2-1, with 10 positions matching TRBD2. V lost 2 bases, J lost 5 bases, and 6 bases stayed unmatched. The CDR3 has 16 residues. CDR1 and CDR2 (germline): MNHEY, SMNVEV (reference sequence). The CDR3 here is CASSLLSGRKHNEQFF. The CDR3 DNA is TGTGCCAGCAGTTTACTTAGCGGGAGGAAGCACAATGAGCAGTTCTTC.

The rearrangement joins TRBV25-1 to TRBJ2-7; tentatively, D is TRBD1 or TRBD2 (5 bases each). Germline V gene lookup returns CDR1 MGHDK and CDR2 SYGVNS. This CDR3 contains 16 residues. Trimming removed 3 bases from V and 5 bases from J, with 20 bases in between. CDR3 residues: CASSDQVRGVFHEQYF. The CDR3 bases are TGTGCCAGCAGTGATCAGGTGCGAGGGGTATTTCACGAGCAGTACTTC.

This chain joins TRBV9 and TRBJ2-5, with D possibly called TRBD1 or TRBD2 (5 bases each). Trimming shortened V by 1 base and J by 1 base, and 20 bases separated the two germline ends. This CDR3 has 18 amino acids. CDR1 is SGDLS and CDR2 is YYNGEE in the germline V gene. As DNA, the CDR3 is TGTGCCAGCAGCGTATCCCCGACTGAAGGGACCTCCCAAGAGACCCAGTACTTC. Protein product: CASSVSPTEGTSQETQYF.

CDR3 in amino acids: CAWSVLETRTQYF. The CDR3, as DNA: TGTGCCTGGAGTGTACTAGAGACCCGGACCCAGTACTTC. The chain has TRBV30 and TRBJ2-5; D possibly corresponds to TRBD2 (5 bases). V shed 0 bases and J shed 7 bases, with 12 bases lying between them. Germline CDR1 is GTSNPN and CDR2 is SVGIG (reference sequence). This CDR3 contains 13 residues.

The genes are TRBV27 and TRBJ2-3; D may correspond to TRBD1 or TRBD2 (5 bases each). Trimming stripped 2 bases from V and 1 base from J, with 10 bases between. Germline CDR1 and CDR2: MNHEY and SMNVEV (reference sequence). The CDR3 is 15 residues long. Here the CDR3 reads CASSLELGGTDTQYF. The CDR3 nucleotides are TGTGCCAGCAGTTTAGAGCTGGGGGGCACAGATACGCAGTATTTT.

The chain employs TRBV5-1 and TRBJ2-7; maybe TRBD2 (6 bases). The CDR3 covers 14 residues. Germline values: CDR1 SGHRS, CDR2 YFSETQ. Trimming cost V 4 bases and J 1 base, with 12 bases left between them. The CDR3 region has the DNA TGCGCCAGCAGCGGGACGGGGAGGTCCTACGAGCAGTACTTC. This encodes CASSGTGRSYEQYF.

V and J are TRBV28 and TRBJ2-6; 9 bases are shared with TRBD2. CDR1 is MDHEN, CDR2 SYDVKM, per germline. J was trimmed by 0 bases and V by 5 bases; bases with no gene match: 2. CDR3 size: 16 residues. In nucleotides, the CDR3 is TGTGCCAGCAGTCCTAGCGGGGTCTCTGGGGCCAACGTCCTGACTTTC. Translation: CASSPSGVSGANVLTF.

The chain recombines TRBV25-1 with TRBJ2-7, with TRBD1 identical over 11 bases. This CDR3 is built from 18 residues. Germline trimming cut 5 bases from V and 0 bases from J; bases unmatched to any gene: 12. Germline values: CDR1 MGHDK, CDR2 SYGVNS. The CDR3 DNA follows: TGTGCCAGCAGTCCGGGACAGGGGGGCAGGGGGATCTCCTACGAGCAGTACTTC. Its translation: CASSPGQGGRGISYEQYF.

There are a few counts of this clone. V is TRBV7-8 and J is TRBJ2-7; tentatively, D is TRBD2 (6 bases). The CDR3 is 14 amino acids. V was cut by 3 bases and J by 4 bases, with 13 bases left in between. Germline CDR1 reads SGHVS; CDR2 reads FQNEAQ. The CDR3 region has the DNA TGTGCCAGCAGCTTGGACTACGGGGTTTACGAGCAGTACTTC. Amino acid sequence: CASSLDYGVYEQYF.

There are a few counts of this clone. The chain combines TRBV5-1 with TRBJ2-7; 7 bases line up with TRBD1. J lost 6 bases, V lost 3 bases, and 9 bases had no gene match. From germline, CDR1 is SGHRS and CDR2 YFSETQ. This CDR3 has 14 amino acids. As DNA, the CDR3 is TGCGCCAGCAGCTCAACTCCGACAGGGACCGAGCAGTACTTC. This encodes CASSSTPTGTEQYF.

The chain carries TRBV29-1 and TRBJ2-5; possibly TRBD1 or TRBD2 for D (6 bases each). V lost 5 bases, J lost 6 bases, and 22 bases lay in between. CDR1 SQVTM and CDR2 ANQGSEA come from the germline V gene. The CDR3 consists of 15 residues. The CDR3 is CSVPLTGTRGQTQYF. In DNA form, the CDR3 reads TGCAGCGTTCCCCTTACGGGGACCCGGGGGCAGACCCAGTACTTC.

A note on this clone: Mismatch with germline at one junction end may stem from a read error. J is TRBJ1-1 and V is TRBV5-6; tentative D call: TRBD1 (5 bases). The germline CDR1 and CDR2 sequences are SGHDT and YYEEEE. The CDR3 length is 13 residues. The CDR3, as DNA: TGTGCCAGTAGCTTGAAGGGGAGGGCTGAAGCTTTCTTT. Translating it yields CASSLKGRAEAFF.

The chain uses TRBV6-1 and TRBJ1-1; D gene ambiguous. The CDR3 runs 13 residues. The germline gives CDR1 MNHNS, CDR2 SASEGT. With 4 bases removed from V and 7 bases from J, the gap between germline ends came to 13 bases. The CDR3 sequence is CASSGRENYEAFF. The CDR3 nucleotides are TGTGCCAGCAGTGGACGCGAGAATTATGAAGCTTTCTTT.

The V gene is TRBV5-1, the J gene TRBJ1-1; 7 bases match TRBD1. The CDR3 covers 14 residues. V trimming: 0 bases; J trimming: 1 base; junction bases outside the gene matches: 0. Germline assignment: CDR1 SGHRS and CDR2 YFSETQ. CDR3 in DNA: TGCGCCAGCAGCTTGGGGACAGGGAACACTGAAGCTTTCTTT. It specifies CASSLGTGNTEAFF.